A selection of T cell receptor beta chains follows, all from one sample in a study of cytomegalovirus exposure and HLA in healthy donors. The protocol was immunoSEQ multiplex PCR, while the TCRdb copy is restricted to in-frame clones and leaves out a portion. The data hold 55,000 to 65,000 clones, with around 90% observed a single time. The sequenced sample consisted of PBMCs. The source of these receptors is a man aged 18 to 35 in good health and CMV-seronegative. The CDR3 runs from the conserved cysteine through the conserved F or W. The D gene is left open where the match is weak. Only some rows state a clone size, as once, few, many or a class for expanded clones.

V	J	D	size	DNA	CDR3
TRBV5-6	TRBJ1-2	.	.	TGTGCCAGCAGCCCTTCTACAGGGGGCTACACCTTC	CASSPSTGGYTF
TRBV7-2	TRBJ2-1	.	.	TGTGCCAGCACCCTACTCTACAATGAGCAGTTCTTC	CASTLLYNEQFF
TRBV27	TRBJ2-7	TRBD2	.	TGTGCCAGCAGTTACGCGGGAGAGGGCGAGCAGTACTTC	CASSYAGEGEQYF
TRBV20-1	TRBJ1-1	TRBD1	.	TGCAGTGCCCTAGGACAGGGTACGCCTTTCTTT	CSALGQGTPFF
TRBV5-6	TRBJ2-2	.	.	TGTGCCAGCAGCTTGTCACACTCCGGGGACGGGGAGCTGTTTTTT	CASSLSHSGDGELFF
TRBV9	TRBJ2-5	TRBD2	.	TGTGCCAGCAGCGTTGCGGGAGGGCTTCGGGAGACCCAGTACTTC	CASSVAGGLRETQYF
TRBV28	TRBJ1-5	.	once	TGTGCCAGCAGCACACATCAGCCCCAGCATTTT	CASSTHQPQHF
TRBV27	TRBJ1-2	.	.	TGTGCCAGCAGTTCAATATTAGACGGGGGTATAGTCTATGGCTACACCTTC	CASSSILDGGIVYGYTF
TRBV6-5	TRBJ2-6	TRBD1	.	TGTGCCACCACGGGACAGGGCTTTGGGGCCAACGTCCTGACTTTC	CATTGQGFGANVLTF
TRBV27	TRBJ2-5	TRBD2	.	TGTGCCAGCAGCCAAGGGACTAGCGGGAGCGGGGAGACCCAGTACTTC	CASSQGTSGSGETQYF
TRBV2	TRBJ2-5	TRBD1	.	TGTGCCAGCAGCGCACAGGGGCCCAACCTTCAAGAGACCCAGTACTTC	CASSAQGPNLQETQYF
TRBV18	TRBJ2-1	.	few	TGTGCCAGCTCACCAGCACGAACTCCCAATGAGCAGTTCTTC	CASSPARTPNEQFF
TRBV27	TRBJ2-3	TRBD2	.	TGTGCCAGCAGCCCCAACGTAGCGGGATGGGATACGCAGTATTTT	CASSPNVAGWDTQYF
TRBV9	TRBJ2-2	TRBD1	.	TGTGCCAGCAGCGTAGAGGGGTGGACAGGGGGTGTGAACACCGGGGAGCTGTTTTTT	CASSVEGWTGGVNTGELFF
TRBV19	TRBJ2-3	TRBD2	.	TGTGCCAGTAGTATATCGATAGCGGGAGGCAGCAGAGATACGCAGTATTTT	CASSISIAGGSRDTQYF
TRBV5-4	TRBJ1-2	TRBD1	.	TGTGCCAGCAGCCAAGACAGGGTGGATTACTATGGCTACACCTTC	CASSQDRVDYYGYTF
TRBV9	TRBJ2-1	.	.	TGTGCCAGCAGCGTAGCTACGAGGGGGTACAATGAGCAGTTCTTC	CASSVATRGYNEQFF
TRBV4-3	TRBJ2-1	.	.	TGCGCCAGCAGCCCCTACGGGACTCATCAAGCGGGGTTCTTC	CASSPYGTHQAGFF
TRBV2	TRBJ2-7	.	.	TGTGCCAGCAGTGCCGACATCTACGAGCAGTACTTC	CASSADIYEQYF
TRBV5-6	TRBJ2-5	.	.	TGTGCCAGCAGCTTGGGTTTGGGGGCCTCCCAAGAGACCCAGTACTTC	CASSLGLGASQETQYF
TRBV6-5	TRBJ2-2	.	once	TGTGCCAGCAGTTACTCTAGATCCACCGGGGAGCTGTTTTTT	CASSYSRSTGELFF
TRBV6-1	TRBJ2-3	TRBD2	once	TGTGCCAGCAGTGAAAAGGGACTAGCGGGAGGGCCCTATACGCAGTATTTT	CASSEKGLAGGPYTQYF
TRBV23-1	TRBJ1-1	.	.	TGCGCCAGCAGTCAATCGGGGGGGCGCGGGTTGGCGACTGAAGCTTTCTTT	CASSQSGGRGLATEAFF
TRBV11-2	TRBJ1-3	.	.	TGTGCCAGCAGCCCAGACAGTTCCGCAACCATATATTTT	CASSPDSSATIYF
TRBV28	TRBJ2-3	TRBD2	.	TGTGCCAGCCGGTCGGCGGGAGGGTCAGATACGCAGTATTTT	CASRSAGGSDTQYF
TRBV19	TRBJ2-1	TRBD2	.	TGTGCCAGTAGGAGAACTAGCGGGAGGGTCAATGAGCAGTTCTTC	CASRRTSGRVNEQFF
TRBV28	TRBJ2-7	.	once	TGTGCCAGCAGGCCCAGTGGAGCCTACGAGCAGTACTTC	CASRPSGAYEQYF
TRBV4-3	TRBJ1-2	TRBD1	few	TGCGCCAGCAGCCAACATGGACAGACAGGGGACTATGGCTACACCTTC	CASSQHGQTGDYGYTF
TRBV29-1	TRBJ2-1	TRBD2	few	TGCAGCGTTGGAAATAGCGGGAGGGCAGATGAGCAGTTCTTC	CSVGNSGRADEQFF
TRBV6-1	TRBJ2-1	.	.	TGTGCCAGCAGTGGGACTTTCTTCCTCCCCAATGAGCAGTTCTTC	CASSGTFFLPNEQFF
TRBV6-4	TRBJ2-7	TRBD2	.	TGTGCCAGCAGTAAAGAGGCTAGCGGGAGTACCTACGAGCAGTACTTC	CASSKEASGSTYEQYF
TRBV30	TRBJ1-2	.	.	TGTGCCTCTAACTATGGCGGCTACACCTTC	CASNYGGYTF
TRBV14	TRBJ1-4	.	once	TGTGCCAGCAGCCAGGACAGAGCTGGTGAAAAACTGTTTTTT	CASSQDRAGEKLFF
TRBV5-4	TRBJ2-7	.	.	TGTGCCAGCAGCCTCAGAGGCTTCTCCTACGAGCAGTACTTC	CASSLRGFSYEQYF
TRBV28	TRBJ2-3	TRBD2	.	TGTGCCAGCAGCTTCCCTAGCGGGAGTGGGTCAGATACGCAGTATTTT	CASSFPSGSGSDTQYF
TRBV6-1	TRBJ2-1	.	.	TGTGCCAGCAGTGAATACGCCGCAGTCCCCTACAATGAGCAGTTCTTC	CASSEYAAVPYNEQFF
TRBV7-6	TRBJ1-1	TRBD1	once	TGTGCCAGCACCCTAGACAGGGAGAGCTCTGAAGCTTTCTTT	CASTLDRESSEAFF
TRBV18	TRBJ2-6	.	.	TGTGCCAGCTCCCCCGCCAGGGTAGCTGGGGCCAACGTCCTGACTTTC	CASSPARVAGANVLTF
TRBV5-6	TRBJ2-2	TRBD2	.	TGTGCCAGCAGCAGCGGGACGCAGAACACCGGGGAGCTGTTTTTT	CASSSGTQNTGELFF
TRBV19	TRBJ1-1	.	.	TGTGCCAGTAGCGCAGAAGGGGTATTCACTGAAGCTTTCTTT	CASSAEGVFTEAFF
TRBV11-3	TRBJ2-2	TRBD2	.	TGTGCCAGCAGCCAAAGCGGGATGATCGGGGAGCTGTTTTTT	CASSQSGMIGELFF
TRBV10-3	TRBJ2-3	TRBD1	.	TGTGCCATCAGTGACCCCGACAGGGGCGGTACGCAGTATTTT	CAISDPDRGGTQYF
TRBV28	TRBJ2-5	TRBD1	.	TGTGCCAGCAGTTTAGTCGGGACAGATCAAGAGACCCAGTACTTC	CASSLVGTDQETQYF
TRBV4-2	TRBJ1-2	.	.	TGTGCCAGCAGCCAAAACCGGGACAAGGGGAACTATGGCTACACCTTC	CASSQNRDKGNYGYTF
TRBV29-1	TRBJ1-1	.	.	TGCAGCGTGATGACCGGGACTCGGTTTGCTGAAGCTTTCTTT	CSVMTGTRFAEAFF
TRBV2	TRBJ1-3	TRBD1	.	TGTGCCAGCAATGGACAGGGTCCCGGAAACACCATATATTTT	CASNGQGPGNTIYF
TRBV5-4	TRBJ2-1	TRBD2	.	TGTGCCAGCAGCTTTAGCGGGAGGTTTTACAATGAGCAGTTCTTC	CASSFSGRFYNEQFF
TRBV9	TRBJ2-1	.	.	TGTGCCAGCAGCGTAGGGGGGGAGAATGAGCAGTTCTTC	CASSVGGENEQFF
TRBV11-2	TRBJ1-2	.	.	TGTGCCAGCACCTTGGGGGGGTATGGCTACACCTTC	CASTLGGYGYTF